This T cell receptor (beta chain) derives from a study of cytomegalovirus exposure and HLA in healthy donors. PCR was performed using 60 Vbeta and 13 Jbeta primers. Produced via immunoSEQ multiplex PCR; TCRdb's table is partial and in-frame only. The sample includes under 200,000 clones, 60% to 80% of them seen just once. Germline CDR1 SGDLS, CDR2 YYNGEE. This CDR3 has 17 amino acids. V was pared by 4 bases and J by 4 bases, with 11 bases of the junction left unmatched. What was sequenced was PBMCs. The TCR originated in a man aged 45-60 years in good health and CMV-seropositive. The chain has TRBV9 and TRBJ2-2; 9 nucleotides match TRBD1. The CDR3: CASSMSRDRAPTGELFF. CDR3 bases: TGTGCCAGCAGCATGAGCCGGGACAGGGCCCCCACCGGGGAGCTGTTTTTT. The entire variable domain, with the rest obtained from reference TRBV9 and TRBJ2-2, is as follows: DSGVTQTPKHLITATGQRVTLRCSPRSGDLSVYWYQQSLDQGLQFLIQYYNGEERAKGNILERFSAQQFPDLHSELNLSSLELGDSALYFCASSMSRDRAPTGELFFGEGSRLTVL.